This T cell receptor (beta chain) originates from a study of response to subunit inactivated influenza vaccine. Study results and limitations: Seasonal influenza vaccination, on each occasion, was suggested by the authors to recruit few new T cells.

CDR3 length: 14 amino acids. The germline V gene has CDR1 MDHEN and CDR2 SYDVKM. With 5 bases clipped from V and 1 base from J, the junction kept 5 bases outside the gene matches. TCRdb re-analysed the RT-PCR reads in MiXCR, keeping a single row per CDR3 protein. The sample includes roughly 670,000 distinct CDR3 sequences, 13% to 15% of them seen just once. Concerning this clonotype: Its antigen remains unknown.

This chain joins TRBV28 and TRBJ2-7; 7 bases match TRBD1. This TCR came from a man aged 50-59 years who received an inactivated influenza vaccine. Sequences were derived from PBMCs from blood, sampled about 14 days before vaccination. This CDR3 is CASSGTAYSYEQYF. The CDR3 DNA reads TGTGCCAGCAGTGGGACAGCCTATTCCTACGAGCAGTACTTC. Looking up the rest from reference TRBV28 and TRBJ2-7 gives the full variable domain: DVKVTQSSRYLVKRTGEKVFLECVQDMDHENMFWYRQDPGLGLRLIYFSYDVKMKEKGDIPEGYSVSREKKERFSLILESASTNQTSMYLCASSGTAYSYEQYFGPGTRLTVT.